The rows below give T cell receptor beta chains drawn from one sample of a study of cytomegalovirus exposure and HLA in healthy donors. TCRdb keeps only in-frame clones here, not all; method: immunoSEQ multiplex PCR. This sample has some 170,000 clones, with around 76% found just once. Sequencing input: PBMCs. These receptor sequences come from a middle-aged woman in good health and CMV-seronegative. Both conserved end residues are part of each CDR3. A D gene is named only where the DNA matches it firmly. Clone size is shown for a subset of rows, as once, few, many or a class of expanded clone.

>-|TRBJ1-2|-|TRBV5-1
CASSLSQNYGYTF
TGCGCCAGCAGCTTGTCGCAGAACTATGGCTACACCTTC
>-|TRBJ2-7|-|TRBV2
CASGGGPLYEQYF
TGTGCCAGCGGAGGCGGACCCCTCTACGAGCAGTACTTC
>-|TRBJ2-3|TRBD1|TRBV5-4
CASSPKGTGKDTQYF
TGTGCCAGCAGCCCCAAGGGGACAGGGAAAGATACGCAGTATTTT
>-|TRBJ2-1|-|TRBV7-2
CASSPDSYNEQFF
TGTGCCAGCAGCCCGGACAGTTACAATGAGCAGTTCTTC
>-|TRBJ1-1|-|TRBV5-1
CASSFSGDTEAFF
TGCGCCAGCAGCTTCTCAGGGGACACTGAAGCTTTCTTT
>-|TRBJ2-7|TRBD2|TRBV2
CASSEALGASGRVAYEQYF
TGTGCCAGCAGTGAAGCGCTTGGGGCTAGCGGGAGAGTCGCCTACGAGCAGTACTTC
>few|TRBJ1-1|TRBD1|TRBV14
CASTGQVNTEAFF
TGTGCCAGCACTGGACAGGTTAACACTGAAGCTTTCTTT
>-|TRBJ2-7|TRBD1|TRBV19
CASAPTGTAYEQYF
TGTGCCAGTGCACCCACCGGGACAGCTTACGAGCAGTACTTC
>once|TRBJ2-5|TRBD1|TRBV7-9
CASSLSIGQGAQETQYF
TGTGCCAGCAGCTTATCCATCGGACAGGGGGCTCAGGAGACCCAGTACTTC
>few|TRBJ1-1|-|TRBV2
CASSGGVDTEAFF
TGTGCCTCCTCGGGCGGGGTAGACACTGAAGCTTTCTTT
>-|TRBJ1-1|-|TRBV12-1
CASSFACEGQQNTEAFF
TGTGCCAGCAGCTTTGCGTGTGAGGGCCAACAGAACACTGAAGCTTTCTTT
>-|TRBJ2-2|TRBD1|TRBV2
CASSSAQGAITGELFF
TGTGCCAGCAGTTCAGCACAGGGGGCCATCACCGGGGAGCTGTTTTTT
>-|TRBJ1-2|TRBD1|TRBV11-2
CASSRTTGLGYGYTF
TGTGCCAGCAGCCGAACGACAGGGTTGGGCTATGGCTACACCTTC
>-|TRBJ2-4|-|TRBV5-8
CASSQRGFFKNIQYF
TGTGCCAGCAGCCAGAGGGGGTTCTTTAAAAACATTCAGTACTTC
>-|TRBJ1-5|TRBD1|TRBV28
CASTATGVGQPQHF
TGTGCCAGCACCGCGACAGGGGTAGGGCAGCCCCAGCATTTT
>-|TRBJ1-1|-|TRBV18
CASSASGIENTEAFF
TGTGCCAGCTCAGCATCAGGGATTGAGAACACTGAAGCTTTCTTT
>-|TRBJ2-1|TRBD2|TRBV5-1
CASSGLAGGPNNEQFF
TGCGCCAGCAGCGGACTAGCGGGAGGGCCAAATAATGAGCAGTTCTTC
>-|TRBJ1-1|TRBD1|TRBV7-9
CASSLFTGGAEAFF
TGTGCCAGCAGCTTATTCACAGGGGGGGCTGAAGCTTTCTTT
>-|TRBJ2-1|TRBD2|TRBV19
CASSSSASGRVYNEQFF
TGTGCCAGTAGTTCGTCCGCTAGCGGGAGGGTCTACAATGAGCAGTTCTTC
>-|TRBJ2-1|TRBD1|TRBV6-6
CASSQRGRPYNEQFF
TGTGCCAGCAGCCAAAGGGGGCGCCCCTACAATGAGCAGTTCTTC